This T cell receptor (beta chain) stems from a study of T cell responses to AZD1222 COVID-19 vaccine. Study outcomes and limitations: Donors were mostly white British, more females; clonal diversity possibly underestimated. CD4 TCRs linked to vaccination spanned spike, dominating at 160-218 and 743-854. It was only after the peak T cell response that any repertoires were sampled.

Germline V gene data show CDR1 as MNHEY and CDR2 as SVGAGI. The junction had 5 bases not matched to a gene; V was cut back by 0 bases and J by 3 bases. The CDR3 consists of 15 residues. As to this clone: Its specificity is not known.

Here immunoSEQ multiplex PCR was the method, and the copy in TCRdb shows in-frame clones only, minus some. This sample carries around 150,000 clones, about nine tenths of them seen once, and the ten largest clones take less than 3.5%. This material consisted of peripheral blood, taken 28 days after the second AZD1222 dose. This receptor was taken from an adult who received the AZD1222 COVID-19 vaccine. The chain links TRBV6-5 to TRBJ2-7; 7 bases align to TRBD1. The CDR3 spells CASSYSQGVNYEQYF. CDR3 sequence (DNA): TGTGCCAGCAGTTACTCGCAGGGGGTTAACTACGAGCAGTACTTC.